The present entry profiles one T cell receptor beta chain with its context. Its antigen is not identified. Several immunoSEQ plates received, in even portions, the genomic DNA of each subset. Authors' data handling: Filtering differed, since immunoSEQ gave only junction sequences and no quality scores. Measured with immunoSEQ multiplex PCR; TCRdb has only the in-frame clones, and not every one. V, J and clone size derive from that table, while D and trimming were established from the DNA sequence. The sample has about 2 million clones, about 95% seen once. The V gene's germline CDR1 is SQVTM and CDR2 ANQGSEA. The V gene lost 6 bases and the J gene lost 3 bases, with 19 bases spanning the gap. The CDR3 runs 15 residues. The sample comes from a study of shared clonotypes between healthy human individuals. Background on the study: The study used three CD4 naive, three CD4 memory, two CD8 naive and one CD8 memory plate per donor.

General observations from the study: Four donors had roughly 5% of their naive CD4 clonotypes in common.

CD8 cells regarded as naive lacked CD45RO, were positively chosen for CCR7, and omitted terminally differentiated effector memory CD45RA+ cells. The TCR was taken from a man younger than 35 in good health. The source material was naive CD8+ T cells sorted from blood. This chain links TRBV29-1 with TRBJ2-3; D perhaps matches TRBD2 (6 bases). CDR3 sequence reads: CSVLWPSEITDTQYF. CDR3 coding DNA: TGCAGCGTCCTCTGGCCTAGCGAGATTACAGATACGCAGTATTTT.